Listed here are 9 T cell receptor beta chains from one sample, sequenced in a study of cytomegalovirus exposure and HLA in healthy donors. PCR used 60 Vbeta primers and 13 Jbeta primers. The repertoire was sequenced with immunoSEQ multiplex PCR; TCRdb's copy has only in-frame clones and lacks some. Here the sample spans over 150,000 clones, about 85% being singletons. Sequenced: PBMCs. These receptors were taken from a boy aged 2 to 10 in good health and CMV-seronegative.

J is TRBJ1-2 and V is TRBV7-9, with 10 nucleotides matching TRBD1. J gave up 7 bases and V 4 bases, and 3 bases lay outside the gene matches. CDR1 SEHNR and CDR2 FQNEAQ come from the germline V gene (reference sequence). This CDR3 contains 13 residues. CDR3 protein: CASSSDRGAGYTF. CDR3 in DNA: TGTGCCAGCAGCTCGGACAGGGGGGCTGGCTACACCTTC.

The V call is TRBV28, the J call TRBJ2-7, with D maybe TRBD1 (5 bases). The germline gives CDR1 MDHEN, CDR2 SYDVKM. V was cut by 3 bases and J by 1 base, with 16 bases left in between. The CDR3 is made up of 16 amino acids. CDR3 nucleotides: TGTGCCAGCAGTTTTAGGCAGGGCTGGGGTTCCTACGAGCAGTACGTC. Protein: CASSFRQGWGSYEQYV.

This clone was found once. The chain combines TRBV2 with TRBJ2-5, with 8 bases lining up with TRBD2. Trimming took 5 bases from V and 4 from J; bases not matched to a gene: 0. Germline V CDR1 and CDR2: SNHLY, FYNNEI. The CDR3 spans 12 residues. The CDR3 DNA sequence: TGTGCCAGCAGTCGGGGGGGAGAGACCCAGTACTTC. Translated, it gives CASSRGGETQYF.

CDR3 bases: TGTGCCAGCAGCGAGGGACTAGCGAGCTACGAGCAGTACTTC. Its translation is CASSEGLASYEQYF. J is TRBJ2-7 and V is TRBV2; 10 nucleotides match TRBD2. The CDR3 has 14 amino acids. The germline gives CDR1 SNHLY, CDR2 FYNNEI. V shed 6 bases and J 3 bases; nucleotides not matched to a gene: 5.

The V gene is TRBV4-1, the J gene TRBJ2-7; a weak D match, TRBD2 (5 bases). This CDR3 is 11 amino acids long. Between the trimmed V and J ends, which lost 5 bases and 7 bases, there was a span of 9 bases. CDR1 is MGHRA and CDR2 is YSYEKL in the germline V gene. CDR3 sequence: CASSGPGEQYF. CDR3 bases: TGCGCCAGCAGCGGACCGGGGGAGCAGTACTTC.

The genes are TRBV7-8 and TRBJ1-5; no firm D call. Deletions cut 0 bases from V and 5 bases from J, with 11 bases between. The CDR3 consists of 15 residues. Per the germline V gene, CDR1 is SGHVS and CDR2 is FQNEAQ. The CDR3 bases are TGTGCCAGCAGCTTAGCGGGGAGGCTGGATCAGCCCCAGCATTTT. Translation: CASSLAGRLDQPQHF.

As concerns this clone: The junction departs from germline at one end; a sequencing error may be responsible. The chain recombines TRBV20-1 with TRBJ2-5; weak D call: TRBD1 (6 bases). The CDR3 covers 11 residues. Looked up from germline, CDR1 is DFQATT and CDR2 is SNEGSKA (reference sequence). CDR3 sequence: CSALDREAQYF. The CDR3 DNA is TGCAGTGCTCTGGACAGAGAGGCCCAGTACTTC.

The rearrangement links TRBV30 to TRBJ1-2; 10 bases map to TRBD1. The V and J ends lost 0 bases and 1 base, in that order; junction bases with no gene match: 14. The CDR3 covers 19 residues. Germline CDR1 is GTSNPN and CDR2 is SVGIG (reference sequence). The CDR3 loop is CAWSVRFSGQGRDNYGYTF. CDR3 nucleotides: TGTGCCTGGAGTGTACGGTTCTCGGGACAGGGGCGGGATAACTATGGCTACACCTTC.

V is TRBV5-1 and J is TRBJ1-5; D is possibly TRBD1 (5 bases). The CDR3 has 15 amino acids. The germline V gene has CDR1 SGHRS and CDR2 YFSETQ. Trimming took off 0 bases at V and 4 bases at J, with 11 bases between the two ends. CDR3 residues: CASSLAGQLNQPQHF. CDR3 DNA: TGCGCCAGCAGCTTGGCAGGGCAGCTAAATCAGCCCCAGCATTTT.